These 14 T cell receptor beta chains were sequenced from one sample in a study of cytomegalovirus exposure and HLA in healthy donors. The PCR was carried out with 60 Vbeta primers and 13 Jbeta primers. Clones were read by immunoSEQ multiplex PCR, and TCRdb kept only the in-frame ones, dropping some. The sample records roughly 100,000 clones, over 70% being singletons. Sequencing input: PBMCs. The source of these receptors is a male donor in good health and CMV-seronegative.

This rearrangement joins TRBV7-6 to TRBJ1-1; weak D call: TRBD1 (5 bases). Germline V gives CDR1 SGHVS, CDR2 FNYEAQ. The ends were cut back, 5 bases at V and 3 bases at J, with 25 bases in the middle. This CDR3 spans 18 amino acids. CDR3: CASSARGIWARDDTEAFF. CDR3 in DNA: TGTGCCAGCAGCGCTAGGGGTATATGGGCGCGGGACGACACTGAAGCTTTCTTT.

This clone has just a few counts. The rearrangement links TRBV27 to TRBJ2-5; 10 bases are shared with TRBD2. The CDR3 length is 14 residues. V lost 3 bases and J lost 3; bases outside the gene matches: 1. The germline gives CDR1 MNHEY, CDR2 SMNVEV (reference sequence). The CDR3 nucleotides are TGTGCCAGCAGTTTGGGACTAGCGAAAGAGACCCAGTACTTC. Its protein is CASSLGLAKETQYF.

The chain is built from TRBV10-1 and TRBJ2-5; 7 positions match TRBD2. The trim removed 3 bases at V and 1 base at J, leaving 2 bases unmatched. There are 14 residues in the CDR3. The germline V gene encodes CDR1 WNHNN and CDR2 SYGVQD (reference sequence). The DNA of the CDR3 is TGCGCCAGCAGTGAATCTAGCGGCCAAGAGACCCAGTACTTC. This gives the protein CASSESSGQETQYF.

The gene calls are TRBV5-1 and TRBJ2-7; tentatively, D is TRBD2 (5 bases). The V and J ends lost 2 bases and 4 bases respectively, with 13 bases between them. This CDR3 is built from 14 residues. CDR1 SGHRS and CDR2 YFSETQ come from the germline V gene. Here the CDR3 reads CASSFPGKRYEQYF. DNA for the CDR3: TGCGCCAGCAGCTTCCCGGGAAAGCGATACGAGCAGTACTTC.

This clone is a singleton in its sample. This chain uses TRBV19 with TRBJ1-3; 10 bases align to TRBD1. CDR3 length: 17 amino acids. With V trimmed by 5 bases and J by 0 bases, 7 bases remained unmatched. Germline CDR1 LNHDA, CDR2 SQIVND (reference sequence). CDR3 loop: CASSPRGQGSSGNTIYF. CDR3 coding DNA: TGTGCCAGTAGTCCAAGGGGACAGGGGAGCTCTGGAAACACCATATATTTT.

This clone was found a few times. This chain links TRBV27 with TRBJ1-1, with a weak D call TRBD1 (6 bases). The length of the CDR3 is 14 residues. Looked up from germline, CDR1 is MNHEY and CDR2 is SMNVEV (reference sequence). The V end lost 1 base, the J end lost 8 bases, and 14 bases lay between the germline ends. The CDR3: CASSLLAGAGEAFF. CDR3 nucleotide sequence: TGTGCCAGCAGTTTATTAGCAGGGGCAGGGGAAGCTTTCTTT.

V gene TRBV6-5 combines with J gene TRBJ2-1; 8 bases fit TRBD2. There are 14 residues in the CDR3. Germline V gene lookup returns CDR1 MNHEY and CDR2 SVGAGI. V lost 4 bases and J lost 8; bases outside the gene matches: 7. The CDR3 sequence is CASSFTGGPYEQFF. CDR3 nucleotide sequence: TGTGCCAGCAGTTTTACGGGAGGGCCGTATGAGCAGTTCTTC.

This sequence joins TRBV27 and TRBJ1-1, with a weak D call TRBD1 (5 bases). Trimming stripped 6 bases from V and 0 bases from J, with 17 bases between. This CDR3 is built from 16 residues. Germline loops: CDR1 MNHEY, CDR2 SMNVEV (reference sequence). The CDR3 region is CASSRRTGLMNTEAFF. In DNA, the CDR3 is TGTGCCAGCAGCCGAAGGACGGGACTTATGAACACTGAAGCTTTCTTT.

The V and J genes are TRBV7-3 and TRBJ1-1; the match to TRBD1 covers 8 bases. This CDR3 region has 14 residues. CDR1 is SGHTA and CDR2 is FQGTGA in the germline V gene. With 5 bases clipped from V and 1 base from J, the junction kept 3 bases outside the gene matches. The CDR3 sequence is CASSTDRGNTEAFF. The CDR3 DNA is TGTGCCAGCAGCACCGACAGGGGGAACACTGAAGCTTTCTTT.

The V call is TRBV6-1, the J call TRBJ2-3; 8 nucleotides match TRBD1. V was clipped by 3 bases and J by 0 bases; unmatched bases: 2. Germline CDR1 and CDR2: MNHNS and SASEGT. The CDR3 totals 15 residues. The CDR3 loop is CASSDWTGSTDTQYF. In DNA, the CDR3 is TGTGCCAGCAGTGACTGGACAGGGAGCACAGATACGCAGTATTTT.

This clone was counted a few times. The chain recombines TRBV5-4 with TRBJ2-7; 7 positions agree with TRBD2. The V segment lost 0 bases and the J segment 2 bases; nucleotides outside the gene matches: 5. CDR3 length: 15 amino acids. In germline, CDR1 is SGHNT, CDR2 YYREEE (reference sequence). In DNA form, the CDR3 reads TGTGCCAGCAGCTTGGATCCCAGCGGGGCCTACGAGCAGTACTTC. Translation gives CASSLDPSGAYEQYF.

This chain links TRBV28 with TRBJ2-7; 12 bases are a match to TRBD2. There are 15 residues in the CDR3. The J segment lost 6 bases and the V segment lost 6 bases, leaving 9 bases of the junction unmatched. Per the germline V gene, CDR1 is MDHEN and CDR2 is SYDVKM. The CDR3 nucleotides read TGTGCCAGCAGCCTACTAGCGGGAGGACGTAGCGAGCAGTACTTC. Translating it yields CASSLLAGGRSEQYF. Using reference TRBV28 and TRBJ2-7 for the parts outside the CDR3, the full variable domain is DVKVTQSSRYLVKRTGEKVFLECVQDMDHENMFWYRQDPGLGLRLIYFSYDVKMKEKGDIPEGYSVSREKKERFSLILESASTNQTSMYLCASSLLAGGRSEQYFGPGTRLTVT.

The chain couples TRBV19 to TRBJ1-4; weak D call: TRBD1 (5 bases). Germline lookup yields CDR1 LNHDA and CDR2 SQIVND (reference sequence). Deletions cut 4 bases from V and 4 bases from J, with 10 bases between. The CDR3 runs 14 residues. The CDR3 DNA follows: TGTGCCAGTAGTACCTCAGGGTATAATGAAAAACTGTTTTTT. Protein: CASSTSGYNEKLFF. The entire variable domain, with the rest obtained from reference TRBV19 and TRBJ1-4, is as follows: DGGITQSPKYLFRKEGQNVTLSCEQNLNHDAMYWYRQDPGQGLRLIYYSQIVNDFQKGDIAEGYSVSREKKESFPLTVTSAQKNPTAFYLCASSTSGYNEKLFFGSGTQLSVL.

This clone has just a few counts. The rearrangement uses TRBV7-9 and TRBJ2-1; 7 positions match TRBD1. Germline assignment: CDR1 SEHNR and CDR2 FQNEAQ (reference sequence). CDR3 size: 14 residues. With 5 bases clipped from V and 8 bases from J, the junction kept 9 bases outside the gene matches. CDR3 protein: CASSPRGPLDEQFF. In DNA form, the CDR3 reads TGTGCCAGCAGCCCGAGGGGGCCCCTCGATGAGCAGTTCTTC. Drawing the rest from reference TRBV7-9 and TRBJ2-1, the complete variable domain is DTGVSQNPRHKITKRGQNVTFRCDPISEHNRLYWYRQTLGQGPEFLTYFQNEAQLEKSRLLSDRFSAERPKGSFSTLEIQRTEQGDSAMYLCASSPRGPLDEQFFGPGTRLTVL.